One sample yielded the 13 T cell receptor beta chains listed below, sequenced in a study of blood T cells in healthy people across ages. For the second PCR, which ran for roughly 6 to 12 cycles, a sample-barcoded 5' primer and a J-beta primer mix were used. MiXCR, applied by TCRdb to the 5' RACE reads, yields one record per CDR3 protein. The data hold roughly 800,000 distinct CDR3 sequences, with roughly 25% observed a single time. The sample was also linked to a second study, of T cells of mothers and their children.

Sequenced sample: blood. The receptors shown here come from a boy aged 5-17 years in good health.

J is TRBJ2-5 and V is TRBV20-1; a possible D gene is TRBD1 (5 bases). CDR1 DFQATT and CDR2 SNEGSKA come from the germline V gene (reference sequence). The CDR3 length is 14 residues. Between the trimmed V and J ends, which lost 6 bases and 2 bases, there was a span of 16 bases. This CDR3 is CSARASVKQETQYF. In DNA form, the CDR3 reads TGCAGTGCCAGGGCCTCGGTCAAGCAAGAGACCCAGTACTTC.

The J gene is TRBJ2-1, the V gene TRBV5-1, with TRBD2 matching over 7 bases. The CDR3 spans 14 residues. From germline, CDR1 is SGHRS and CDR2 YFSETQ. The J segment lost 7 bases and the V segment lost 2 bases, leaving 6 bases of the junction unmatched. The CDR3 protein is CASSFGGGENEQFF. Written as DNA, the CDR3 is TGCGCCAGCAGCTTTGGGGGAGGGGAGAATGAGCAGTTCTTC.

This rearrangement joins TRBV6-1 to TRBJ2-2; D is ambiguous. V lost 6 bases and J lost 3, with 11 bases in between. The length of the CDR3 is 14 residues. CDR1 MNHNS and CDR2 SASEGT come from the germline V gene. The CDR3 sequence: CASSTPSDTGELFF. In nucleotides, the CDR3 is TGTGCCAGCAGCACCCCCTCGGACACCGGGGAGCTGTTTTTT.

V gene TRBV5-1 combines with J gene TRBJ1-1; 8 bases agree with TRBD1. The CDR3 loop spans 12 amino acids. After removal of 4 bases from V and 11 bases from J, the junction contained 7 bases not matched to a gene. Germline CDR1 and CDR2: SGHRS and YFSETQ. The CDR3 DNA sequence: TGCGCCAGCAGCCAAGGACAGGGACAGGCTTTCTTT. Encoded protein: CASSQGQGQAFF.

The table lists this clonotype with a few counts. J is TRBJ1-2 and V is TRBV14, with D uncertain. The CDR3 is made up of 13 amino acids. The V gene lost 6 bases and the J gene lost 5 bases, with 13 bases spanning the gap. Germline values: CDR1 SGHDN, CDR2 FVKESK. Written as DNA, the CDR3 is TGTGCCAGCAGTAGGTGGGAGTTGTATGGCTACACCTTC. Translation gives CASSRWELYGYTF.

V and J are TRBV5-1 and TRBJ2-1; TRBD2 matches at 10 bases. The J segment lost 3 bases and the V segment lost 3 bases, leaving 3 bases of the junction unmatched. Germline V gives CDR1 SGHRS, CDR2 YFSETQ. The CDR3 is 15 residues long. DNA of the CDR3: TGCGCCAGCAGCTCAAGCGGGGGGGACTACAATGAGCAGTTCTTC. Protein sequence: CASSSSGGDYNEQFF.

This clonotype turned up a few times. Written as DNA, the CDR3 is TGCGCCAGCAGCCAAAAGCAGGGGCAAGAGACCCAGTACTTC. Its protein is CASSQKQGQETQYF. V usage is TRBV4-1 and J usage is TRBJ2-5; D possibly corresponds to TRBD1 (6 bases). Germline V gene lookup returns CDR1 MGHRA and CDR2 YSYEKL. The CDR3 runs to 14 residues. V dropped 2 bases and J dropped 2 bases, with 9 bases sitting between them.

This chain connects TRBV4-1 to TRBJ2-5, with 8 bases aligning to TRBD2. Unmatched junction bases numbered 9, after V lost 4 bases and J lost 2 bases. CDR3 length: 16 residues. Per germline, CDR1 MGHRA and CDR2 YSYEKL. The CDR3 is CASSPFRPSGQETQYF. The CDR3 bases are TGCGCCAGCAGCCCTTTCCGGCCTAGCGGGCAAGAGACCCAGTACTTC.

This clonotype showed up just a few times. CDR3 amino acids: CASSLGGQRQETQYF. CDR3 DNA sequence: TGTGCCAGCAGCTTAGGCGGACAGAGACAAGAGACCCAGTACTTC. The rearrangement uses TRBV7-9 and TRBJ2-5; D possibly corresponds to TRBD1 (6 bases). With 1 base removed from V and 2 bases from J, the gap between germline ends came to 11 bases. The CDR3 is made up of 15 amino acids. CDR1 SEHNR and CDR2 FQNEAQ come from the germline V gene (reference sequence).

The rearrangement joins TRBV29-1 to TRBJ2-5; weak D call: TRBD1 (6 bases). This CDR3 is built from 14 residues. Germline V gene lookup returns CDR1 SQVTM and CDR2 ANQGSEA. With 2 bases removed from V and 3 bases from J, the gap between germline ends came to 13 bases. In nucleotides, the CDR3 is TGCAGCGTTGAACTCCGGGACACAAAAGAGACCCAGTACTTC. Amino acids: CSVELRDTKETQYF.

The CDR3 sequence: CASSQDWRGGELFF. The CDR3 region has the DNA TGCGCCAGCAGCCAAGATTGGCGGGGCGGGGAGCTGTTTTTT. The chain couples TRBV4-3 to TRBJ2-2, with D possibly TRBD2 on 6 matching bases. From germline, CDR1 is LGHNA and CDR2 YSLEER. The V end was cut by 0 bases, the J end by 7 bases, with 9 bases between. The CDR3 runs 14 residues.

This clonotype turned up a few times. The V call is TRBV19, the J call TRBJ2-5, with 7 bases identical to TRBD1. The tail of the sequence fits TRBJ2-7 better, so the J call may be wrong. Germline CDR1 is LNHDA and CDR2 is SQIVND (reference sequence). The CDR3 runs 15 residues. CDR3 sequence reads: CASSTLPGQTYEQYF. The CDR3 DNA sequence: TGTGCCAGTAGTACTCTCCCGGGACAGACCTACGAGCAGTACTTC.

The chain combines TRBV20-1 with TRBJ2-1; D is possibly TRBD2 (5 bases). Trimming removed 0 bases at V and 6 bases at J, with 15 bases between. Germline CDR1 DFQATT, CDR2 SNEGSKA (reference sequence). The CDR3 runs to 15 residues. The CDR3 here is CSARDGRRPFNEQFF. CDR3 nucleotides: TGCAGTGCTAGAGATGGACGGAGGCCATTCAATGAGCAGTTCTTC.